This TCR beta chain derives from a study of radiation and T cells in renal cell carcinoma. Whole-study findings and limits: Pretreatment tumor biopsies were lacking, so baseline clonotypes are unknown. In nephrectomy-only tumors, top 100 clonotypes averaged roughly 43%, versus roughly 54% irradiated.

The CDR3 length is 17 residues. Trimming took 2 bases from V and 0 from J, leaving 11 bases between them. Germline values: CDR1 KGHSH, CDR2 LQKENI. Note on this clone: As yet, its antigen is unknown.

Treatment of the sample: 15 Gy SBRT to primary tumor, nephrectomy 4 weeks later. Clear cell pathology was present in this patient's renal cell carcinoma. Clones were sequenced by immunoSEQ multiplex PCR, and TCRdb holds only the in-frame ones, with some missing. The sample lists 18,000 or so clones; less than 65% were seen once. This sequence joins TRBV18 and TRBJ2-6; D is perhaps TRBD1 (6 bases). Sequences were derived from tumor tissue, sampled from a patient whose treatment included radiotherapy and nephrectomy. The source is a man aged 45-65 years with renal cell carcinoma. The CDR3 is CASSPTGPSSGANVLTF. In nucleotides, the CDR3 is TGTGCCAGCTCACCAACAGGGCCGAGCTCTGGGGCCAACGTCCTGACTTTC.